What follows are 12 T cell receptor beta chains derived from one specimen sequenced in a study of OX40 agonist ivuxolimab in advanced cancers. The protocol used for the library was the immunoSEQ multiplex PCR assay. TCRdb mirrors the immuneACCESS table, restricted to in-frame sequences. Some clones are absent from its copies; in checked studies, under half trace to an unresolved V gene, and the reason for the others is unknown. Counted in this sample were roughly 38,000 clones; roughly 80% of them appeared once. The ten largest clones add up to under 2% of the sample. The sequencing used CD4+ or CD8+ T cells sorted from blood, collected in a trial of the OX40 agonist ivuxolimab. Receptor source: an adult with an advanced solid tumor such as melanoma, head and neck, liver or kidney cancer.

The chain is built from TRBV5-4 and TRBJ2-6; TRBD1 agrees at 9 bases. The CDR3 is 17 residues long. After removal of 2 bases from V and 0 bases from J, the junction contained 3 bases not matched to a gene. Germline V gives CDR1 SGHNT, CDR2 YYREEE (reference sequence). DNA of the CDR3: TGTGCCAGCAGCTTTGGGACAGGGAGCTCTGGGGCCAACGTCCTGACTTTC. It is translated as CASSFGTGSSGANVLTF.

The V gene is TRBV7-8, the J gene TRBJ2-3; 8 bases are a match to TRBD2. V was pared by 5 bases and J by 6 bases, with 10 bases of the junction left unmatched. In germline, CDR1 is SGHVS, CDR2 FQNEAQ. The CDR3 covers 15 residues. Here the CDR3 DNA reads TGTGCCAGCAGCCCCGGGGGGGGCCGGGCGGATACGCAGTATTTT. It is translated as CASSPGGGRADTQYF.

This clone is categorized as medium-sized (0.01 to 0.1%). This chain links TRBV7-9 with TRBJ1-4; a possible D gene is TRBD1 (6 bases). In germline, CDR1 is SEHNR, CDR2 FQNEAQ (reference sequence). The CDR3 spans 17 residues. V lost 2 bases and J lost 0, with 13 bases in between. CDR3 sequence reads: CASSLSRDTSTNEKLFF. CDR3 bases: TGTGCCAGCAGCTTATCCCGGGACACCTCAACTAATGAAAAACTGTTTTTT.

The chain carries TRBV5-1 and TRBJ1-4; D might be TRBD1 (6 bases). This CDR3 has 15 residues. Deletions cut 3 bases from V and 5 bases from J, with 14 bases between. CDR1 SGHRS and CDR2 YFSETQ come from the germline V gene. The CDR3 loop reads CASSSFGGLNEKLFF. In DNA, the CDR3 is TGCGCCAGCAGCTCCTTCGGGGGGCTGAATGAAAAACTGTTTTTT.

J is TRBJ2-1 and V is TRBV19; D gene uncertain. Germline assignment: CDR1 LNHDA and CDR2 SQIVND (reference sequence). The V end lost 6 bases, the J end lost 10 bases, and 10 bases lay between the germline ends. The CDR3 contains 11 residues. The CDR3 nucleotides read TGTGCCAGTAGAAAGGGCAGAGAGCAGTTCTTC. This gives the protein CASRKGREQFF.

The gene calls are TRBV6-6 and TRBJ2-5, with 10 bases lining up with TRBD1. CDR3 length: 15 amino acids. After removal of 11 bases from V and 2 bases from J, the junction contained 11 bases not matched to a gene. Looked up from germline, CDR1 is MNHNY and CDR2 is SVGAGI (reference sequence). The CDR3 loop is CAGSAGTGVQETQYF. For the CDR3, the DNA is TGTGCCGGAAGTGCCGGGACAGGGGTACAAGAGACCCAGTACTTC.

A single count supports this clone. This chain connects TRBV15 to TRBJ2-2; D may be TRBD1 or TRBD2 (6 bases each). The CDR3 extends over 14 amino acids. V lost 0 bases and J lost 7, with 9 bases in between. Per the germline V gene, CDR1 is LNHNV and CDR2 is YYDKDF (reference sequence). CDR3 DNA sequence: TGTGCCACCAGCAGAGAGAGGGGGGTCGGGGAGCTGTTTTTT. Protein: CATSRERGVGELFF.

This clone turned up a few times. DNA for the CDR3: TGTGCCATCAGTGAGCCCGCGGGGATCTACGAGCAGTACTTC. Its translation: CAISEPAGIYEQYF. The chain uses TRBV10-3 and TRBJ2-7; D perhaps matches TRBD2 (6 bases). Germline V gene data show CDR1 as ENHRY and CDR2 as SYGVKD. V lost 2 bases, J lost 3 bases, and 11 bases lay in between. The CDR3 sequence is 14 residues long.

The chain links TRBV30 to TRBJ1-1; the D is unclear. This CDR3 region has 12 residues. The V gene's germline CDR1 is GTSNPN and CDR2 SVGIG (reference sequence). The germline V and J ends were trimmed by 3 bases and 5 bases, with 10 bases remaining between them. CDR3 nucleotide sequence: TGTGCCTGGAGCAGACTAAGGACTGAAGCTTTCTTT. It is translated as CAWSRLRTEAFF. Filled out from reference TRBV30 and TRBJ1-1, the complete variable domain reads SQTIHQWPATLVQPVGSPLSLECTVEGTSNPNLYWYRQAAGRGLQLLFYSVGIGQISSEVPQNLSASRPQDRQFILSSKKLLLSDSGFYLCAWSRLRTEAFFGQGTRLTVV.

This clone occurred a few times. The CDR3 here is CSVEDVREGHMNTEAFF. In nucleotides, the CDR3 is TGCAGCGTTGAAGATGTTAGGGAGGGGCACATGAACACTGAAGCTTTCTTT. The chain carries TRBV29-1 and TRBJ1-1; D is perhaps TRBD1 (5 bases). The CDR3 is 17 amino acids. Trimming removed 0 bases at V and 0 bases at J, with 17 bases between. The germline CDR1 and CDR2 sequences are SQVTM and ANQGSEA.

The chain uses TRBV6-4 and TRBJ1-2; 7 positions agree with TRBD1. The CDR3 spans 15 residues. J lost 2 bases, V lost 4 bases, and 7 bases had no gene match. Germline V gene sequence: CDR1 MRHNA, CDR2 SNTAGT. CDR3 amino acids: CASSVDRTTNYGYTF. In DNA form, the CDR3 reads TGTGCCAGCAGTGTGGACAGGACCACCAACTATGGCTACACCTTC.

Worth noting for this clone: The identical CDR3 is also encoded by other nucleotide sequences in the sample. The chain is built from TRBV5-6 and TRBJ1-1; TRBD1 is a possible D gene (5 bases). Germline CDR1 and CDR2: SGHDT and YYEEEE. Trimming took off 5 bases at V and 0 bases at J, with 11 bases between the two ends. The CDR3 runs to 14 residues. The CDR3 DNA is TGTGCCAGCAGTCCAGGGACTTTGAACACTGAAGCTTTCTTT. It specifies CASSPGTLNTEAFF.